The 6 T cell receptor beta chains below were found in one sample sequenced in a study of blood T cell repertoires in COVID-19. Sequencing was performed with immunoSEQ multiplex PCR; in TCRdb, only in-frame clones are kept and a portion is missing. The sample has around 180,000 clones; roughly 70% are singletons. The sequenced sample consisted of peripheral blood. The receptors originated from a woman older than 75 with acute or convalescent COVID-19.

The chain has TRBV11-3 and TRBJ2-3, with TRBD2 identical over 8 bases. The CDR3 is made up of 14 amino acids. J lost 4 bases, V lost 3 bases, and 3 bases had no gene match. The germline V gene has CDR1 SGHNT and CDR2 YENEEA. In DNA, the CDR3 is TGTGCCAGCAGCTTTGGCGGGGGGTCAGATACGCAGTATTTT. It encodes CASSFGGGSDTQYF.

The J gene is TRBJ1-4, the V gene TRBV28, with D perhaps TRBD1 (6 bases). Trimming shortened V by 4 bases and J by 5 bases, and 23 bases separated the two germline ends. The CDR3 is 18 residues long. Germline CDR1 MDHEN, CDR2 SYDVKM. The CDR3 reads CASSSPGQPDLRNEKLFF. In DNA, the CDR3 is TGTGCCAGCAGTTCCCCCGGACAGCCAGACTTACGGAATGAAAAACTGTTTTTT.

The V call is TRBV5-1, the J call TRBJ2-2; TRBD2 matches 10 bases. The CDR3 runs 17 residues. Germline V gene data show CDR1 as SGHRS and CDR2 as YFSETQ. Unmatched junction bases numbered 9, after V lost 3 bases and J lost 4 bases. CDR3 sequence (DNA): TGCGCCAGCAGCTGGTCCCCTAGCGGGAGTAGCACCGGGGAGCTGTTTTTT. Translated: CASSWSPSGSSTGELFF.

The rearrangement links TRBV10-3 to TRBJ1-5; D gene uncertain. The CDR3 runs to 13 residues. Trimming removed 3 bases from V and 6 bases from J, with 9 bases in between. The germline CDR1 and CDR2 sequences are ENHRY and SYGVKD. CDR3 sequence: CAISEGGAQPQHF. The CDR3 nucleotides read TGTGCCATCAGTGAAGGAGGCGCTCAGCCCCAGCATTTT.

This clone was observed a handful of times. The rearrangement links TRBV19 to TRBJ2-1, with TRBD2 matching 10 bases. CDR3 length: 15 amino acids. J was trimmed by 6 bases and V by 6 bases; bases with no gene match: 8. CDR1 and CDR2 (germline): LNHDA, SQIVND (reference sequence). Here the CDR3 reads CASRKLAGMANEQFF. The CDR3 DNA is TGTGCCAGTAGGAAACTAGCGGGGATGGCCAATGAGCAGTTCTTC.

This chain joins TRBV27 and TRBJ1-2; 10 nucleotides agree with TRBD1. V trimming: 2 bases; J trimming: 5 bases; junction bases outside the gene matches: 5. The CDR3 covers 15 residues. Germline CDR1 MNHEY, CDR2 SMNVEV (reference sequence). CDR3 coding DNA: TGTGCCAGCAGTTTAACGACAGGGGGCGCATATGGCTACACCTTC. Encoded protein: CASSLTTGGAYGYTF.